Shown below are 16 T cell receptor beta chains from a single sample sequenced in a study of blood T cell repertoires in COVID-19. Repertoires were generated with immunoSEQ multiplex PCR, while TCRdb's copy carries only in-frame clones and drops some. The table lists roughly 70,000 clones, 91% of them singletons. Sequencing was performed on peripheral blood. Receptor source: a human donor with active COVID-19. The donor label of this sample is uncertain.

The rearrangement links TRBV10-2 to TRBJ2-1, with 11 nucleotides matching TRBD2. The CDR3 is 13 residues long. CDR1 is WSHSY, CDR2 SAAADI, per germline. The trim removed 8 bases at V and 4 bases at J, leaving 1 base unmatched. DNA for the CDR3: TGCGCCAGCGCTAGCGGGAGGTACAATGAGCAGTTCTTC. As protein: CASASGRYNEQFF.

This chain connects TRBV5-5 to TRBJ1-1; perhaps TRBD1 as D (5 bases). There are 16 residues in the CDR3. CDR1 and CDR2 (germline): SGHKS, YYEKEE (reference sequence). V was cut by 4 bases and J by 0 bases, with 16 bases left in between. The CDR3 DNA follows: TGTGCCAGCAGCCCCGGAGGGGTGCGATTGAACACTGAAGCTTTCTTT. This sequence encodes CASSPGGVRLNTEAFF.

This sequence joins TRBV5-6 and TRBJ2-3; 13 nucleotides align to TRBD2. The V gene's germline CDR1 is SGHDT and CDR2 YYEEEE. This CDR3 has 16 residues. After removal of 0 bases from V and 3 bases from J, the junction contained 1 base not matched to a gene. The CDR3 region has the DNA TGTGCCAGCAGCTTGGCGACTAGCGGGAGGACAGATACGCAGTATTTT. Translation gives CASSLATSGRTDTQYF.

CDR3 bases: TGTGCCAGCAGTCCGCCCGAGACAGGCCGAACCTTC. It codes for CASSPPETGRTF. The rearrangement joins TRBV28 to TRBJ1-2; possibly TRBD1 for D (6 bases). CDR3 length: 12 residues. V gave up 5 bases and J gave up 14 bases, with 18 bases separating them. Germline CDR1 MDHEN, CDR2 SYDVKM.

This clone was seen a handful of times. This chain uses TRBV7-9 with TRBJ1-4, with D possibly matching TRBD1 (6 bases). V was cut by 3 bases and J by 8 bases, with 10 bases left in between. Looked up from germline, CDR1 is SEHNR and CDR2 is FQNEAQ (reference sequence). This CDR3 spans 13 amino acids. DNA of the CDR3: TGTGCCAGCAGCTTCCAGGGGACAGAAAAACTGTTTTTT. Translating gives CASSFQGTEKLFF.

This clone was observed a single time. V is TRBV28 and J is TRBJ1-5; unclear D gene. The CDR3 is made up of 13 amino acids. CDR1 and CDR2 from the germline V gene are MDHEN and SYDVKM. Trimming stripped 7 bases from V and 0 bases from J, with 7 bases between. The CDR3 DNA sequence: TGTGCCAGCAATCGGGATAGCAATCAGCCCCAGCATTTT. Amino acid sequence: CASNRDSNQPQHF.

The V call is TRBV6-5, the J call TRBJ2-5; D is perhaps TRBD1 (6 bases). The CDR3 runs 12 residues. V lost 10 bases and J lost 5, with 14 bases in between. Germline CDR1 is MNHEY and CDR2 is SVGAGI. Written as DNA, the CDR3 is TGTGCCACCCACAGGGATTCGGAGACCCAGTACTTC. Encoded protein: CATHRDSETQYF.

This clone appeared a few times. The chain uses TRBV10-3 and TRBJ1-2; possibly TRBD1 for D (5 bases). There are 15 residues in the CDR3. Germline CDR1 ENHRY, CDR2 SYGVKD. The ends were cut back, 0 bases at V and 2 bases at J, with 10 bases in the middle. CDR3 protein: CAISESQGQNYGYTF. In nucleotides, the CDR3 is TGTGCCATCAGTGAGTCGCAGGGTCAGAACTATGGCTACACCTTC.

This chain uses TRBV6-1 with TRBJ2-7, with D possibly TRBD2 on 7 matching bases. V was pared by 2 bases and J by 2 bases, with 10 bases between. This CDR3 region has 14 residues. CDR1 is MNHNS, CDR2 SASEGT, per germline. CDR3 sequence (DNA): TGTGCCAGCAGTGAAAGGGGGGGGGCCTACGAGCAGTACTTC. It translates to CASSERGGAYEQYF.

This chain connects TRBV6-6 to TRBJ1-5; no reliable D call. V lost 6 bases and J 1 base, leaving 16 bases between the germline ends. Germline values: CDR1 MNHNY, CDR2 SVGAGI (reference sequence). The CDR3 length is 16 residues. The CDR3 loop is CASSLVGGRSNQPQHF. The CDR3 DNA is TGTGCCAGCAGCCTTGTCGGCGGGCGGAGCAATCAGCCCCAGCATTTT.

In this sample, this clone turned up once. V usage is TRBV7-2 and J usage is TRBJ1-1, with 9 positions matching TRBD1. With 1 base clipped from V and 1 base from J, the junction kept 7 bases outside the gene matches. The CDR3 spans 17 residues. The germline V gene encodes CDR1 SGHTA and CDR2 FQGNSA. The chain's CDR3 is CASSLGRQGVTNTEAFF. In DNA, the CDR3 is TGTGCCAGCAGCTTAGGGAGACAGGGGGTCACGAACACTGAAGCTTTCTTT.

The rearrangement uses TRBV5-1 and TRBJ2-7; 8 bases are shared with TRBD2. CDR1 and CDR2 from the germline V gene are SGHRS and YFSETQ. This CDR3 comprises 15 residues. V shed 0 bases, J shed 4 bases, and the junction held 6 bases outside the gene matches. The CDR3 reads CASSLVAGRLYEQYF. The CDR3 bases are TGCGCCAGCAGCTTGGTAGCGGGAAGGTTGTACGAGCAGTACTTC.

CDR3 DNA sequence: TGTGCCAGCAGCTCTCGCGGGACAGACTATGGCTACACCTTC. This sequence encodes CASSSRGTDYGYTF. The chain links TRBV7-2 to TRBJ1-2, with 7 nucleotides matching TRBD1. The CDR3 runs to 14 residues. The germline V gene has CDR1 SGHTA and CDR2 FQGNSA. The ends lost 4 bases at V and 3 bases at J; junction bases unmatched: 5.

Here the CDR3 reads CASSLPGQGAFGYTF. As DNA, the CDR3 is TGTGCCAGCAGTCTGCCGGGACAGGGGGCGTTCGGCTACACCTTC. The rearrangement joins TRBV25-1 to TRBJ1-2; 12 bases match TRBD1. Germline CDR1 reads MGHDK; CDR2 reads SYGVNS. V shed 5 bases, J shed 8 bases, and the junction held 9 bases outside the gene matches. The CDR3 is 15 residues long.

The genes are TRBV2 and TRBJ2-3, with D perhaps TRBD1 (6 bases). CDR1 is SNHLY and CDR2 is FYNNEI in the germline V gene. V lost 6 bases, J lost 1 base, and 11 bases lay in between. The CDR3 runs 14 residues. In nucleotides, the CDR3 is TGTGCCAGCAGACAGGGTTCCCGCACAGATACGCAGTATTTT. Amino acids: CASRQGSRTDTQYF.

The V call is TRBV2, the J call TRBJ1-1, with D unresolved. V dropped 6 bases and J dropped 2 bases, with 10 bases sitting between them. The germline CDR1 and CDR2 sequences are SNHLY and FYNNEI. The CDR3 is 13 amino acids. For the CDR3, the DNA is TGTGCCAGCAGCAAGGAGTCTAACACTGAAGCTTTCTTT. It translates to CASSKESNTEAFF.